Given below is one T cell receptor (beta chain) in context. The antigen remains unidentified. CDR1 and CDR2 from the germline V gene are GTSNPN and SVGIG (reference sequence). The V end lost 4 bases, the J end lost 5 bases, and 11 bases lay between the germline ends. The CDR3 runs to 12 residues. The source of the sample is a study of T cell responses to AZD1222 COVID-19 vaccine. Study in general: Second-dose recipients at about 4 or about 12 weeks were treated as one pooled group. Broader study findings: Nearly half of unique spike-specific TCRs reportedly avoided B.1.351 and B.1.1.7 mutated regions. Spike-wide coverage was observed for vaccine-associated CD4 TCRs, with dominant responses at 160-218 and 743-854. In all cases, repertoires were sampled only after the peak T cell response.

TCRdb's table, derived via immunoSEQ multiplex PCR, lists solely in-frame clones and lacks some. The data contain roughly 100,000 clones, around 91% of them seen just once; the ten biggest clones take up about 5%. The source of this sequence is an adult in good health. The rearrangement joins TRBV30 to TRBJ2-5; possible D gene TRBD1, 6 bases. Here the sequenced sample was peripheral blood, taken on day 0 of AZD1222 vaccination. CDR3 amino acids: CAWNQGWETQYF. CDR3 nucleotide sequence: TGTGCCTGGAACCAGGGGTGGGAGACCCAGTACTTC.